What follows are 29 T cell receptor beta chains derived from one specimen sequenced in a study of beta chain features in type 1 diabetes. cDNA synthesis used the whole RNA isolate, giving expressed TCRB sequences. The data were produced by immunoSEQ multiplex PCR, yet TCRdb's version contains in-frame clones alone and is incomplete. Here the sample spans 850,000 to 900,000 clones, roughly a sixth being singletons. Sequencing was carried out using naive CD4+ T cells from blood. The receptors derive from a woman aged 18-29 years in good health.

This clone has just a few counts. The V and J genes are TRBV7-8 and TRBJ2-1, with 12 bases that match TRBD2. Germline trimming cut 2 bases from V and 4 bases from J; bases unmatched to any gene: 9. The CDR3 extends over 18 amino acids. The germline V gene has CDR1 SGHVS and CDR2 FQNEAQ. In DNA, the CDR3 is TGTGCCAGCAGCTTACCTAGCGGGAGGGCCCGGGTTTACAATGAGCAGTTCTTC. Translated: CASSLPSGRARVYNEQFF.

V usage is TRBV7-6 and J usage is TRBJ2-5; D unclear. Trimming stripped 1 base from V and 5 bases from J, with 5 bases between. There are 12 residues in the CDR3. The V gene's germline CDR1 is SGHVS and CDR2 FNYEAQ. The CDR3 coding sequence is TGTGCCAGCAGCTTAGATTGGGAGACCCAGTACTTC. This gives the protein CASSLDWETQYF. The full variable domain, its missing parts supplied by reference TRBV7-6 and TRBJ2-5, is GAGVSQSPRYKVTKRGQDVALRCDPISGHVSLYWYRQALGQGPEFLTYFNYEAQQDKSGLPNDRFSAERPEGSISTLTIQRTEQRDSAMYRCASSLDWETQYFGPGTRLLVL.

This clone was observed a few times. V and J are TRBV19 and TRBJ2-1, with D possibly TRBD1 on 6 matching bases. CDR3 length: 15 amino acids. The ends were cut back, 5 bases at V and 0 bases at J, with 11 bases in the middle. Germline V gene lookup returns CDR1 LNHDA and CDR2 SQIVND (reference sequence). CDR3 residues: CASSDRRLSYNEQFF. Here the CDR3 DNA reads TGTGCCAGTAGTGACAGGCGTCTCTCCTACAATGAGCAGTTCTTC.

The chain employs TRBV6-1 and TRBJ1-2, with 8 bases identical to TRBD1. Germline V gene data show CDR1 as MNHNS and CDR2 as SASEGT. This CDR3 has 18 residues. J was trimmed by 0 bases and V by 3 bases; bases with no gene match: 12. The CDR3 DNA sequence: TGTGCCAGCAGTGACATCACCCTACAGGGGGATACTAACTATGGCTACACCTTC. Translation: CASSDITLQGDTNYGYTF.

This chain joins TRBV10-3 and TRBJ2-1; unclear D gene. The CDR3 sequence is 13 residues long. Trimming took off 0 bases at V and 4 bases at J, with 4 bases between the two ends. Germline CDR1 reads ENHRY; CDR2 reads SYGVKD. Here the CDR3 reads CAISESLYNEQFF. In DNA form, the CDR3 reads TGTGCCATCAGTGAGTCACTTTACAATGAGCAGTTCTTC.

The V call is TRBV7-9, the J call TRBJ1-2; a possible D gene is TRBD1 (6 bases). The germline gives CDR1 SEHNR, CDR2 FQNEAQ (reference sequence). The CDR3 runs 13 residues. V dropped 5 bases and J dropped 3 bases, with 10 bases sitting between them. The CDR3 region has the DNA TGTGCCAGCAGCCCGGGACAACACTATGGCTACACCTTC. It codes for CASSPGQHYGYTF.

Written as DNA, the CDR3 is TGTGCCAGCAGTCGGGGGACAGCCAACTACAATGAGCAGTTCTTC. Translated: CASSRGTANYNEQFF. The chain carries TRBV28 and TRBJ2-1, with a tentative D call TRBD1 (7 bases). The V gene lost 5 bases and the J gene lost 3 bases, with 14 bases spanning the gap. Per the germline V gene, CDR1 is MDHEN and CDR2 is SYDVKM. The CDR3 contains 15 residues.

The gene calls are TRBV7-2 and TRBJ2-5; tentative D call: TRBD1 (6 bases). Germline V CDR1 and CDR2: SGHTA, FQGNSA. V dropped 5 bases and J dropped 1 base, with 11 bases sitting between them. This CDR3 spans 14 amino acids. CDR3 loop: CASSTSDSQETQYF. CDR3 in DNA: TGTGCCAGCAGCACTTCGGACAGCCAAGAGACCCAGTACTTC.

The chain carries TRBV18 and TRBJ2-3; 11 nucleotides match TRBD2. V lost 3 bases and J lost 4; bases outside the gene matches: 9. CDR3 size: 17 residues. Germline CDR1 and CDR2: KGHSH and LQKENI. The CDR3 DNA follows: TGTGCCAGCTCACCCCAGCCGACTAGCGGGGTGTCAGATACGCAGTATTTT. It yields the protein CASSPQPTSGVSDTQYF.

The sample holds a few counts of this clone. In the same sample, other DNA sequences code for this CDR3. This chain connects TRBV28 to TRBJ1-1; D is unresolved. Trimming took off 3 bases at V and 1 base at J, with 3 bases between the two ends. The germline V gene encodes CDR1 MDHEN and CDR2 SYDVKM. The CDR3 extends over 12 amino acids. This CDR3 is CASSLRNTEAFF. In nucleotides, the CDR3 is TGTGCCAGCAGTTTGAGGAACACTGAAGCTTTCTTT.

J is TRBJ1-2 and V is TRBV7-9; unclear D gene. The CDR3 is 11 amino acids. Germline CDR1 and CDR2: SEHNR and FQNEAQ (reference sequence). The V end lost 8 bases, the J end lost 8 bases, and 12 bases lay between the germline ends. In DNA, the CDR3 is TGTGCCAGCTCGTGGATGGGGGGCTACACCTTC. Amino acids: CASSWMGGYTF.

The chain combines TRBV18 with TRBJ2-7; D perhaps matches TRBD1 (5 bases). Trimming left V 4 bases short and J 2 bases short, with 21 bases between. CDR3 length equals 17 residues. The germline V gene encodes CDR1 KGHSH and CDR2 LQKENI. DNA for the CDR3: TGTGCCAGCTCACTGGGGCTGACTGGACCACAAACCTACGAGCAGTACTTC. It encodes CASSLGLTGPQTYEQYF.

This clone was recorded only once. The chain uses TRBV4-3 and TRBJ2-6; TRBD1 matches at 8 bases. Germline lookup yields CDR1 LGHNA and CDR2 YSLEER. The CDR3 has 21 amino acids. The junction had 13 bases not matched to a gene; V was cut back by 0 bases and J by 0 bases. Written as DNA, the CDR3 is TGCGCCAGCAGCCAAGATTGGGACAGGAGGGAAATTTCCTCTGGGGCCAACGTCCTGACTTTC. Amino acids: CASSQDWDRREISSGANVLTF.

The chain links TRBV6-5 to TRBJ2-5; 13 bases match TRBD2. CDR1 MNHEY and CDR2 SVGAGI come from the germline V gene. CDR3 size: 14 residues. V lost 7 bases, J lost 9 bases, and 8 bases stayed unmatched. Here the CDR3 DNA reads TGTGCCAGCACTCGGACTAGCGGGAGAATACCCCAGTACTTC. Amino acids: CASTRTSGRIPQYF.

This clone was recorded a few times. The chain recombines TRBV18 with TRBJ1-1; D is unresolved. This CDR3 contains 15 residues. Germline lookup yields CDR1 KGHSH and CDR2 LQKENI. V was clipped by 2 bases and J by 0 bases, with 10 bases between them. For the CDR3, the DNA is TGTGCCAGCTCACCAATTCGGCGGATGAACACTGAAGCTTTCTTT. Residues: CASSPIRRMNTEAFF.

This clone has just a few counts. The chain employs TRBV5-4 and TRBJ1-1; maybe TRBD1 (5 bases). V lost 0 bases and J 2 bases, leaving 14 bases between the germline ends. The CDR3 length is 16 residues. Germline V gene lookup returns CDR1 SGHNT and CDR2 YYREEE (reference sequence). The CDR3 protein is CASSLAPGQGNTEAFF. The CDR3 region has the DNA TGTGCCAGCAGCTTGGCCCCTGGGCAGGGAAACACTGAAGCTTTCTTT. Together with reference TRBV5-4 and TRBJ1-1, the CDR3 gives the full variable domain: ETGVTQSPTHLIKTRGQQVTLRCSSQSGHNTVSWYQQALGQGPQFIFQYYREEENGRGNFPPRFSGLQFPNYSSELNVNALELDDSALYLCASSLAPGQGNTEAFFGQGTRLTVV.

This clone was counted only a few times. This rearrangement joins TRBV28 to TRBJ2-7, with TRBD2 as a possible D gene (5 bases). Trimming stripped 0 bases from V and 0 bases from J, with 9 bases between. The CDR3 contains 15 residues. Germline V gene lookup returns CDR1 MDHEN and CDR2 SYDVKM. For the CDR3, the DNA is TGTGCCAGCAGTTTATGGGAAGGGAGCTCCTACGAGCAGTACTTC. Translating gives CASSLWEGSSYEQYF.

The chain is built from TRBV6-5 and TRBJ2-7; 13 positions agree with TRBD2. Germline lookup yields CDR1 MNHEY and CDR2 SVGAGI. The CDR3 length is 14 residues. V shed 6 bases, J shed 6 bases, and the junction held 5 bases outside the gene matches. CDR3 DNA sequence: TGTGCCAGCAGCCGCGGACTAGCGGGAGCCGAGCAGTACTTC. It translates to CASSRGLAGAEQYF.

This clone was counted between two and nine times. The V call is TRBV7-6, the J call TRBJ2-3; 12 bases map to TRBD2. The germline V gene has CDR1 SGHVS and CDR2 FNYEAQ. The CDR3 runs 17 residues. J gave up 0 bases and V 4 bases, and 5 bases lay outside the gene matches. CDR3 sequence (DNA): TGTGCCAGCAGCTCATTTGGACTAGCGGGAAGCACAGATACGCAGTATTTT. It translates to CASSSFGLAGSTDTQYF. The full variable domain, its missing parts supplied by reference TRBV7-6 and TRBJ2-3, is GAGVSQSPRYKVTKRGQDVALRCDPISGHVSLYWYRQALGQGPEFLTYFNYEAQQDKSGLPNDRFSAERPEGSISTLTIQRTEQRDSAMYRCASSSFGLAGSTDTQYFGPGTRLTVL.

This clone was observed a handful of times. The V and J genes are TRBV28 and TRBJ2-4; 7 positions agree with TRBD1. The germline V gene encodes CDR1 MDHEN and CDR2 SYDVKM. CDR3 size: 17 residues. V lost 5 bases to trimming and J lost 0 bases; unmatched junction nucleotides: 10. The CDR3 reads CASSPGTAPLAKNIQYF. In nucleotides, the CDR3 is TGTGCCAGCAGTCCCGGGACAGCACCTCTAGCCAAAAACATTCAGTACTTC.

The chain carries TRBV29-1 and TRBJ2-2; TRBD2 agrees at 12 bases. This CDR3 has 16 residues. From germline, CDR1 is SQVTM and CDR2 ANQGSEA. Losses at the gene ends were 4 bases for V and 1 base for J; bases not matched to a gene: 4. CDR3 residues: CSVVASGRENTGELFF. For the CDR3, the DNA is TGCAGCGTTGTGGCTAGCGGGAGGGAGAACACCGGGGAGCTGTTTTTT.

This chain uses TRBV10-3 with TRBJ1-1; D unclear. Germline CDR1 ENHRY, CDR2 SYGVKD. Trimming pared 3 bases from V and 3 bases from J, leaving 14 bases between. The CDR3 contains 15 residues. This CDR3 reads CAISDRGRSDTEAFF. DNA of the CDR3: TGTGCCATCAGTGACCGAGGGAGGTCCGACACTGAAGCTTTCTTT.

In its sample, this clone was seen a few times. The chain has TRBV19 and TRBJ1-3; TRBD1 is a possible D gene (5 bases). Trimming removed 4 bases at V and 4 bases at J, with 14 bases between. The CDR3 is made up of 15 amino acids. Germline V gene lookup returns CDR1 LNHDA and CDR2 SQIVND (reference sequence). The CDR3 DNA reads as TGTGCCAGTAGTACCTCCGGGACGACGGGAAACACCATATATTTT. Amino acids: CASSTSGTTGNTIYF.

The rearrangement joins TRBV28 to TRBJ1-5; D not resolved. Germline CDR1 is MDHEN and CDR2 is SYDVKM. V lost 6 bases and J 9 bases, leaving 18 bases between the germline ends. There are 14 residues in the CDR3. CDR3 DNA: TGTGCCAGCAGCCTCGGGCAGATAAACACGCCCCAGCATTTT. Amino acid sequence: CASSLGQINTPQHF.

V and J are TRBV7-2 and TRBJ2-7, with 11 bases matching TRBD2. This CDR3 has 14 amino acids. The V and J ends lost 4 bases and 4 bases, in that order; junction bases with no gene match: 3. Germline loops: CDR1 SGHTA, CDR2 FQGNSA. The CDR3 DNA follows: TGTGCCAGCAGCTCCCTAGCGGGAGGATACGAGCAGTACTTC. Residues: CASSSLAGGYEQYF.

This chain links TRBV7-8 with TRBJ2-5; D may be TRBD1 (6 bases). The CDR3 length is 16 residues. V lost 5 bases, J lost 2 bases, and 18 bases lay in between. Germline-derived CDR1 and CDR2 are SGHVS and FQNEAQ. The CDR3 loop reads CASSVHTGQGQETQYF. CDR3 DNA sequence: TGTGCCAGCAGCGTTCATACGGGGCAGGGGCAAGAGACCCAGTACTTC. The variable domain in full, completed from reference TRBV7-8 and TRBJ2-5, reads GAGVSQSPRYKVAKRGQDVALRCDPISGHVSLFWYQQALGQGPEFLTYFQNEAQLDKSGLPSDRFFAERPEGSVSTLKIQRTQQEDSAVYLCASSVHTGQGQETQYFGPGTRLLVL.

The V and J genes are TRBV9 and TRBJ2-1; 10 bases line up with TRBD2. V lost 0 bases and J lost 6; bases outside the gene matches: 6. Germline V gives CDR1 SGDLS, CDR2 YYNGEE. This CDR3 spans 16 amino acids. CDR3 sequence reads: CASSVVASGSSNEQFF. The CDR3 DNA reads as TGTGCCAGCAGCGTAGTTGCTAGCGGGAGTAGCAATGAGCAGTTCTTC.

Comments on this clone: It is likely a read error, because the conserved phenylalanine at the end of the CDR3 is missing. The chain employs TRBV14 and TRBJ2-7; 8 bases match TRBD2. The CDR3 is 12 residues long. J was trimmed by 3 bases and V by 5 bases; bases with no gene match: 0. The V gene's germline CDR1 is SGHDN and CDR2 FVKESK. CDR3 protein: CASSAGGYEQYL. DNA of the CDR3: TGTGCCAGCAGCGCGGGAGGCTACGAGCAGTACCTC.

V is TRBV19 and J is TRBJ2-7; D is unclear. CDR1 is LNHDA and CDR2 is SQIVND in the germline V gene (reference sequence). V was cut by 3 bases and J by 5 bases, with 11 bases left in between. This CDR3 is 13 amino acids long. The CDR3 sequence is CASSIFPTDEQYF. As DNA, the CDR3 is TGTGCCAGTAGTATCTTCCCCACGGACGAGCAGTACTTC. The full variable domain, its missing parts supplied by reference TRBV19 and TRBJ2-7, is DGGITQSPKYLFRKEGQNVTLSCEQNLNHDAMYWYRQDPGQGLRLIYYSQIVNDFQKGDIAEGYSVSREKKESFPLTVTSAQKNPTAFYLCASSIFPTDEQYFGPGTRLTVT.